The source of this T cell receptor (beta chain) is a study of human T cells and chemical hapten exposure (dated by TCRdb to about 2021). Looking at the study overall: For sensitization, 2% DPC in acetone was applied to a roughly 2 cm by roughly 2 cm area of upper inner arm skin. Libraries were pooled for sequencing, and per-sample TCR yields varied mainly because of small differences in library volumes within the pool. Blood samples were taken from patients before sensitization (week 0) and then at 2, 6 and about 24 weeks after DPC sensitization. Weekly therapeutic DPC doses were additionally applied to the scalp of patients throughout the roughly 23-week study period. Patch testing was performed on the upper back with Finn chambers containing 0.01% DPC, and the patch tests were scored after 6 days according to International Contact Dermatitis Research Group standards. The study tracked peripheral blood TCR repertoire changes in vivo during primary and secondary sensitization to the hapten diphenylcyclopropenone (DPC) in alopecia patients. Under 30 alopecia patients gave blood for TCR sequencing at one to four time points (pre-sensitization, 2, 6 and 24 weeks). The mostly female patient cohort included alopecia areata with under or over 50% scalp involvement, alopecia totalis and alopecia universalis. Study-level results and caveats: Because all patients had alopecia, a presumed autoimmune disease, the immune response of the patients might differ from that of healthy individuals. No change with DPC sensitization was found in the number of TCRs above 1 in 1000 frequency, and no evidence of global repertoire structure alterations was found. Repeated subsampling changed both the strength of the expansion versus patch-test correlation and the threshold at which the correlation became significant. Compared with pre-sensitization or healthy control sets, expanded TCRs formed significantly more large CDR3 similarity clusters, which is consistent with antigen-driven responses. A positive correlation was found between the number of PT1 expanded TCRs and patch test score, with significance reached at thresholds 8, 16 and 32 but not 4.

The CDR3 spans 16 residues, from the cysteine through the phenylalanine. Only CDR3 DNA is held: 48 bases, read in frame from base 1. The V end gives up 3 bases and the J end 0 bases, leaving 5 bases in the junction not matched to a gene. CDR1 and CDR2 (DFQATT, SNEGSKA) derive from the germline V gene (reference sequence). There are many counts of this clonotype. There is no known antigen for this receptor. Qualities for individual bases were not recorded, and no much larger clone is one base off. The time point label on this specimen signifies: patch test 2, 6 weeks after DPC sensitization. In the paper's terms, the treatment or condition label means: therapeutic diphenylcyclopropenone sensitization with weekly scalp DPC. Blood at each patch-test visit was drawn before the patch test was applied. Patients were considered eligible if aged 18 to 70, diagnosed with alopecia and deemed suitable for DPC therapy, and patients were excluded if pregnant. Total RNA was extracted from unfractionated whole blood that had been collected in Tempus Blood RNA tubes.

Library construction relied on RACE. Sequencer: NextSeq 500. During library preparation, unique molecular identifiers were attached to individual cDNA molecules so that TCRs could be counted in a quantitative, reproducible way. Each blood RNA sample was used to sequence both TCR alpha and TCR beta chains. The paper's data handling went like this. Samples had a median of roughly 91,000 TCRs, with a range from roughly 23,224 to 750,000. V, J and CDR3 annotation of the TCR reads was performed with the Decombinator software suite. Every sample was subsampled to the same number of TCRs (28,000) for the PS versus PT1 abundance plots. Expanded TCRs were defined as absent before sensitization and observed at least eight times at the 2-week time point. TCRdb reworked the public reads: Q25 trimming with fastp, MiXCR clone assembly, productive beta chains retained. Each entry merges the rows of one CDR3 protein and shows their most common DNA and genes. What appears here as the V and J calls and clone size reflects TCRdb's work, not the paper's. This sample gives roughly 84,000 distinct CDR3 sequences in total; 8% to 13% of them show up just once. Together, the top ten hold 4% to 5.5% of the sample.

This clonotype was sampled from a woman aged 50 to 60 with alopecia areata. Some clones in this sample may be carry-over from other donors' samples. The specimen comprised whole blood, sampled in connection with sensitization to the hapten diphenylcyclopropenone (DPC). The V gene is TRBV20-1 and the J gene is TRBJ2-3, with 11 bases in between that match TRBD2. The base sequence is TGCAGTGCTAGCCCCGGGACTAGCGGAAGCACAGATACGCAGTATTTT. Its coded protein is CSASPGTSGSTDTQYF.